This TCR beta chain was identified in a study of early T cells in non-severe SARS-CoV-2 infection. Across the whole study: The authors sequenced bulk RNA from unsorted whole blood, leaving chains unpaired. Broader study findings: Matching against VDJdb likely underestimated virus-specific expansions, favoring anti-spike CD8.

In its sample, this clonotype was seen a few times. The antigen remains unidentified. V gave up 0 bases and J gave up 0 bases, with 7 bases separating them. The CDR3 runs 15 residues. Germline assignment: CDR1 LGHNA and CDR2 YSLEER. TCRdb analysed the 5' RACE reads with MiXCR anew, one entry per CDR3 protein. The sample lists some 96,000 distinct CDR3 sequences, about 15% seen once, with 5.5% in the top ten. The rearrangement joins TRBV4-3 to TRBJ2-3; the D gene is possibly TRBD2 (6 bases). The source of this sequence is an adult who was a healthcare worker with PCR-confirmed SARS-CoV-2 infection or an uninfected control (not recorded which). Material: whole blood. The CDR3 is CASSQESGSTDTQYF. DNA of the CDR3: TGCGCCAGCAGCCAAGAAAGCGGGAGCACAGATACGCAGTATTTT.